The 18 T cell receptor beta chains reported below all come from one sample, sequenced in a study of T cells in localized non-small cell lung cancer. Sequenced by immunoSEQ multiplex PCR; TCRdb stores in-frame clones only, minus some. Of tens of thousands of clones detected, approximately 88% appear once; the ten largest clones hold roughly 9%. Sequences were derived from peripheral blood mononuclear cells, sampled before any cancer treatment. The source is a woman aged 35-70 years with stage III lung adenocarcinoma.

The rearrangement joins TRBV19 to TRBJ1-2, with D possibly being TRBD1 (5 bases). CDR1 and CDR2 from the germline V gene are LNHDA and SQIVND (reference sequence). The CDR3 loop spans 14 amino acids. The V end was cut by 7 bases, the J end by 0 bases, with 12 bases between. CDR3 DNA: TGTGCCAGTAACACTGGGGGGTCTAACTATGGCTACACCTTC. Its translation is CASNTGGSNYGYTF.

The chain couples TRBV2 to TRBJ2-7; 7 nucleotides match TRBD1. V lost 4 bases, J lost 1 base, and 7 bases stayed unmatched. This CDR3 region has 15 residues. Germline values: CDR1 SNHLY, CDR2 FYNNEI. CDR3 sequence (DNA): TGTGCCAGCAGTGCTCGTGGACAGGATTCCTACGAGCAGTACTTC. Translated: CASSARGQDSYEQYF. Drawing the rest from reference TRBV2 and TRBJ2-7, the complete variable domain is EPEVTQTPSHQVTQMGQEVILRCVPISNHLYFYWYRQILGQKVEFLVSFYNNEISEKSEIFDDQFSVERPDGSNFTLKIRSTKLEDSAMYFCASSARGQDSYEQYFGPGTRLTVT.

This chain joins TRBV29-1 and TRBJ2-1, with D perhaps matching TRBD1 or TRBD2 (6 bases each). This CDR3 region has 13 residues. Germline V gene sequence: CDR1 SQVTM, CDR2 ANQGSEA. The ends were cut back, 5 bases at V and 8 bases at J, with 16 bases in the middle. CDR3 bases: TGCAGCGTTAAACAGGGAGGTCAGCATGAGCAGTTCTTC. Translation gives CSVKQGGQHEQFF.

The chain recombines TRBV6-1 with TRBJ2-1; D gene uncertain. The CDR3 runs to 13 residues. Per germline, CDR1 MNHNS and CDR2 SASEGT. The germline V and J ends were trimmed by 5 bases and 8 bases, with 13 bases remaining between them. CDR3 sequence (DNA): TGTGCCAGCAGTTCCCGTATTCTCGATGAGCAGTTCTTC. Translated: CASSSRILDEQFF.

The CDR3 loop is CATSEYQRTDTQYF. The CDR3 DNA is TGTGCTACCTCGGAGTACCAACGCACAGATACGCAGTATTTT. V is TRBV25-1 and J is TRBJ2-3; D gene uncertain. The CDR3 extends over 14 amino acids. The V gene's germline CDR1 is MGHDK and CDR2 SYGVNS.

This chain uses TRBV10-3 with TRBJ2-1; D may be TRBD1 or TRBD2 (5 bases each). Per the germline V gene, CDR1 is ENHRY and CDR2 is SYGVKD. This CDR3 has 17 amino acids. Trimming removed 8 bases at V and 1 base at J, with 21 bases between. The CDR3 here is CAISQPRDGGSYNEQFF. The CDR3 nucleotides read TGTGCCATCTCTCAACCCCGGGACGGCGGGTCCTACAATGAGCAGTTCTTC.

V and J are TRBV7-2 and TRBJ2-1; the D is unclear. The ends were cut back, 5 bases at V and 3 bases at J, with 14 bases in the middle. In germline, CDR1 is SGHTA, CDR2 FQGNSA. The CDR3 runs to 15 residues. The CDR3 bases are TGTGCCAGCAGCGCAGTAAAGAGTAGCTACAATGAGCAGTTCTTC. It yields the protein CASSAVKSSYNEQFF.

V usage is TRBV5-1 and J usage is TRBJ2-2; 16 positions match TRBD2. Germline V gene data show CDR1 as SGHRS and CDR2 as YFSETQ. V was pared by 1 base and J by 3 bases, with 9 bases of the junction left unmatched. The CDR3 sequence is 20 residues long. In DNA, the CDR3 is TGCGCCAGCAGCTTGCGTTCTGGGACTAGCGGGAGGGCCGACACCGGGGAGCTGTTTTTT. Translated: CASSLRSGTSGRADTGELFF.

The genes are TRBV10-3 and TRBJ2-1; TRBD2 agrees at 11 bases. V gave up 3 bases and J gave up 5 bases; unmatched junction bases: 6. CDR1 and CDR2 (germline): ENHRY, SYGVKD. This CDR3 is 16 amino acids long. The CDR3 DNA is TGTGCCATCAGTGACCTAGGGACTAGCGGCCACAATGAGCAGTTCTTC. It encodes CAISDLGTSGHNEQFF.

There are a few counts of this clone. The chain has TRBV6-1 and TRBJ2-1; TRBD2 aligns across 8 bases. The CDR3 spans 14 residues. V lost 8 bases, J lost 2 bases, and 5 bases stayed unmatched. CDR1 is MNHNS and CDR2 is SASEGT in the germline V gene. The chain's CDR3 is CASYRGGAYNEQFF. The CDR3 DNA is TGTGCCAGCTACCGGGGGGGGGCCTACAATGAGCAGTTCTTC.

V and J are TRBV12-5 and TRBJ2-5, with TRBD2 as a possible D gene (6 bases). The germline V and J ends were trimmed by 2 bases and 5 bases, with 12 bases remaining between them. The CDR3 covers 14 residues. CDR1 is LGHNT, CDR2 FRNRAP, per germline. This chain's CDR3 is CASGLSGGGETQYF. DNA of the CDR3: TGTGCTAGTGGTTTGTCTGGCGGAGGGGAGACCCAGTACTTC.

The CDR3 spells CASSTGTGAYNEQFF. For the CDR3, the DNA is TGTGCCAGCAGCACCGGGACAGGAGCCTACAATGAGCAGTTCTTC. This sequence joins TRBV2 and TRBJ2-1, with 8 nucleotides matching TRBD1. V shed 6 bases and J 2 bases; nucleotides not matched to a gene: 6. The CDR3 sequence is 15 residues long. CDR1 and CDR2 (germline): SNHLY, FYNNEI.

The chain carries TRBV4-3 and TRBJ1-1, with 7 bases that match TRBD1. CDR3 length: 15 amino acids. Trimming at V came to 3 bases and at J to 1 base, leaving 5 bases not matched to a gene. CDR1 is LGHNA, CDR2 YSLEER, per germline. The CDR3 reads CASSQADRENTEAFF. The CDR3, as DNA: TGCGCCAGCAGCCAGGCCGACAGGGAGAACACTGAAGCTTTCTTT.

The chain joins TRBV13 to TRBJ2-5; 8 bases are a match to TRBD2. V shed 5 bases and J 4 bases; nucleotides not matched to a gene: 9. This CDR3 has 15 amino acids. CDR1 PRHDT and CDR2 FYEKMQ come from the germline V gene (reference sequence). CDR3 coding DNA: TGTGCCAGCAGCCCAGGGACTAGGGGGGGAGAGACCCAGTACTTC. Protein product: CASSPGTRGGETQYF. Full variable domain (outside the CDR3, taken from reference TRBV13 and TRBJ2-5): AAGVIQSPRHLIKEKRETATLKCYPIPRHDTVYWYQQGPGQDPQFLISFYEKMQSDKGSIPDRFSAQQFSDYHSELNMSSLELGDSALYFCASSPGTRGGETQYFGPGTRLLVL.

V is TRBV7-9 and J is TRBJ2-3; 10 bases are a match to TRBD2. Germline trimming cut 4 bases from V and 0 bases from J; bases unmatched to any gene: 1. Per the germline V gene, CDR1 is SEHNR and CDR2 is FQNEAQ (reference sequence). CDR3 length: 15 residues. CDR3 nucleotide sequence: TGTGCCAGCAGCTATAGCGGGAGGAGCACAGATACGCAGTATTTT. This gives the protein CASSYSGRSTDTQYF.

The chain combines TRBV18 with TRBJ1-6, with 9 bases aligning to TRBD1. The CDR3 is made up of 17 amino acids. Germline V gene lookup returns CDR1 KGHSH and CDR2 LQKENI. The trim removed 3 bases at V and 14 bases at J, leaving 17 bases unmatched. The CDR3 nucleotides read TGTGCCAGCTCACCTCAAGCGATGGGACAGGGATGGCTAACCCTCCACTTT. Protein sequence: CASSPQAMGQGWLTLHF.

As DNA, the CDR3 is TGTGCCAGTAATCCCGGACAGATGGGCCCTACTGGGGCCAACGTCCTGACTTTC. Amino acids: CASNPGQMGPTGANVLTF. This sequence joins TRBV19 and TRBJ2-6; D possibly corresponds to TRBD1 (6 bases). Germline V CDR1 and CDR2: LNHDA, SQIVND (reference sequence). The V end was cut by 7 bases, the J end by 2 bases, with 21 bases between. The CDR3 covers 18 residues. Combining the CDR3 with reference TRBV19 and TRBJ2-6 gives the whole variable domain DGGITQSPKYLFRKEGQNVTLSCEQNLNHDAMYWYRQDPGQGLRLIYYSQIVNDFQKGDIAEGYSVSREKKESFPLTVTSAQKNPTAFYLCASNPGQMGPTGANVLTFGAGSRLTVL.

The V and J genes are TRBV5-1 and TRBJ2-5; 14 nucleotides line up with TRBD2. Germline V gene sequence: CDR1 SGHRS, CDR2 YFSETQ. This CDR3 spans 16 amino acids. V shed 3 bases, J shed 5 bases, and the junction held 6 bases outside the gene matches. CDR3: CASSSGLAGGAETQYF. CDR3 sequence (DNA): TGCGCCAGCAGCTCCGGACTAGCGGGGGGCGCGGAGACCCAGTACTTC.